Below are 17 T cell receptor beta chains sequenced from a single sample in a study of cytomegalovirus exposure and HLA in healthy donors. Amplification used 60 Vbeta primers and 13 Jbeta primers. The table came from immunoSEQ multiplex PCR; TCRdb's copy has only in-frame clones and leaves some out. The data contain around 140,000 clones, about two thirds of them singletons. What was sequenced was PBMCs. These TCRs come from a woman between 35 and 50 years old in good health and CMV-seronegative.

The V call is TRBV2, the J call TRBJ2-5; possible D gene TRBD1, 6 bases. The CDR3 is made up of 18 amino acids. Trimming stripped 4 bases from V and 1 base from J, with 22 bases between. CDR1 and CDR2 (germline): SNHLY, FYNNEI. The CDR3 coding sequence is TGTGCCAGCAGTGGAGTAGTAGGGGGAACTGACCCCCAAGAGACCCAGTACTTC. Encoded protein: CASSGVVGGTDPQETQYF.

This chain uses TRBV5-8 with TRBJ2-3; 8 positions match TRBD2. The CDR3 extends over 16 amino acids. V lost 3 bases, J lost 2 bases, and 8 bases stayed unmatched. Germline CDR1 reads SGHTS; CDR2 reads YDEGEE. The CDR3 spells CASSWRTSFNTDTQYF. The CDR3 coding sequence is TGTGCCAGCAGCTGGCGGACTAGCTTTAACACAGATACGCAGTATTTT.

This clone was recorded once. J is TRBJ1-1 and V is TRBV7-8; D is perhaps TRBD1 (6 bases). This CDR3 region has 12 residues. Trimming took 5 bases from V and 7 from J, leaving 11 bases between them. From germline, CDR1 is SGHVS and CDR2 FQNEAQ. The CDR3 is CASSAQGDEAFF. CDR3 bases: TGTGCCAGCAGCGCACAGGGAGATGAAGCTTTCTTT.

The chain carries TRBV7-9 and TRBJ2-2, with D tentatively TRBD2 (5 bases). Trimming removed 3 bases from V and 1 base from J, with 15 bases in between. Germline CDR1 is SEHNR and CDR2 is FQNEAQ (reference sequence). The length of the CDR3 is 17 residues. CDR3 nucleotides: TGTGCCAGCAGCTTCACTCACCGGGGTGAGAACACCGGGGAGCTGTTTTTT. Translated: CASSFTHRGENTGELFF.

The chain carries TRBV7-3 and TRBJ1-1; 8 bases align to TRBD1. The CDR3 runs 14 residues. Per the germline V gene, CDR1 is SGHTA and CDR2 is FQGTGA. The J segment lost 6 bases and the V segment lost 5 bases, leaving 8 bases of the junction unmatched. The CDR3 is CASSLGQGDSEAFF. The CDR3 nucleotides read TGTGCCAGCAGCCTAGGACAGGGAGACTCTGAAGCTTTCTTT.

This clone came up a few times. V is TRBV2 and J is TRBJ1-5; perhaps TRBD1 as D (5 bases). Germline values: CDR1 SNHLY, CDR2 FYNNEI. The CDR3 is 15 residues long. V was clipped by 3 bases and J by 1 base, with 10 bases between them. The CDR3 DNA reads as TGTGCCAGCAGTGATGTGGGGCAGAGCAATCAGCCCCAGCATTTT. It encodes CASSDVGQSNQPQHF.

V gene TRBV7-2 combines with J gene TRBJ1-5; unclear D gene. CDR1 is SGHTA and CDR2 is FQGNSA in the germline V gene. V was shortened by 8 bases and J by 1 base, with 18 bases between the two germline ends. This CDR3 region has 16 residues. The CDR3 nucleotides read TGTGCCAGCGCCGCGGCAGTGTTTGGGAGCAATCAGCCCCAGCATTTT. Translation gives CASAAAVFGSNQPQHF.

This clone was found a few times. The V and J genes are TRBV30 and TRBJ1-4; possibly TRBD1 for D (6 bases). The V gene's germline CDR1 is GTSNPN and CDR2 SVGIG (reference sequence). The V gene lost 5 bases and the J gene lost 4 bases, with 14 bases spanning the gap. This CDR3 is 14 amino acids long. DNA for the CDR3: TGTGCCTGGCGCCGAGGGGGGGGTAATGAAAAACTGTTTTTT. Protein: CAWRRGGGNEKLFF.

V and J are TRBV18 and TRBJ2-3; D is undetermined. The CDR3 is made up of 18 amino acids. Between the trimmed V and J ends, which lost 6 bases and 0 bases, there was a span of 22 bases. From germline, CDR1 is KGHSH and CDR2 LQKENI. The chain's CDR3 is CASSPSPPSSASTDTQYF. The CDR3 region has the DNA TGTGCCAGCTCCCCAAGTCCCCCGTCGAGCGCTAGCACAGATACGCAGTATTTT.

This clone was seen a handful of times. The chain carries TRBV4-3 and TRBJ1-4, with TRBD1 matching over 8 bases. The CDR3 length is 15 residues. Germline V CDR1 and CDR2: LGHNA, YSLEER. Germline trimming cut 1 base from V and 8 bases from J; bases unmatched to any gene: 6. The CDR3 protein is CASSQVGQGGEKLFF. CDR3 bases: TGCGCCAGCAGCCAAGTAGGACAGGGCGGCGAAAAACTGTTTTTT.

V is TRBV4-1 and J is TRBJ1-2; TRBD1 matches 9 bases. This CDR3 is 16 amino acids long. Germline V gene sequence: CDR1 MGHRA, CDR2 YSYEKL. Trimming cost V 0 bases and J 7 bases; bases outside gene matches: 9. CDR3 sequence: CASSQDAPGQGSGYTF. CDR3 coding DNA: TGCGCCAGCAGCCAAGATGCTCCGGGACAGGGCTCTGGCTACACCTTC.

The chain employs TRBV7-8 and TRBJ2-1; perhaps TRBD2 as D (5 bases). Trimming pared 0 bases from V and 7 bases from J, leaving 10 bases between. Germline CDR1 SGHVS, CDR2 FQNEAQ. CDR3 size: 14 residues. The CDR3 here is CASSLAGSGNEQFF. In DNA form, the CDR3 reads TGTGCCAGCAGCTTAGCGGGAAGCGGTAATGAGCAGTTCTTC.

This chain links TRBV19 with TRBJ1-1; 9 bases line up with TRBD1. V gave up 3 bases and J gave up 2 bases; unmatched junction bases: 7. Germline V gene lookup returns CDR1 LNHDA and CDR2 SQIVND (reference sequence). The CDR3 is 16 residues long. CDR3 bases: TGTGCCAGTAGTATCCTCGGGGGACAGGGCAACACTGAAGCTTTCTTT. Protein sequence: CASSILGGQGNTEAFF.

There are a few counts of this clone. The V and J genes are TRBV18 and TRBJ1-1, with D tentatively TRBD1 (5 bases). The germline V and J ends were trimmed by 3 bases and 7 bases, with 15 bases remaining between them. CDR1 and CDR2 from the germline V gene are KGHSH and LQKENI. The CDR3 loop spans 14 amino acids. CDR3 nucleotide sequence: TGTGCCAGCTCACCGATCCCCACCCAGGGTGAAGCTTTCTTT. This sequence encodes CASSPIPTQGEAFF.

This clone is a singleton in its sample. Other DNA sequences of this sample code for an identical CDR3. V and J are TRBV5-1 and TRBJ2-2; maybe TRBD1 (6 bases). Germline V gives CDR1 SGHRS, CDR2 YFSETQ. The V and J ends lost 4 bases and 1 base respectively, with 11 bases between them. The CDR3 runs 15 residues. Here the CDR3 DNA reads TGCGCCAGCAGCCCGGACAGTCGGAACACCGGGGAGCTGTTTTTT. It specifies CASSPDSRNTGELFF.

The gene calls are TRBV6-5 and TRBJ2-3; 11 positions agree with TRBD2. The germline V gene encodes CDR1 MNHEY and CDR2 SVGAGI. With 6 bases clipped from V and 3 bases from J, the junction kept 5 bases outside the gene matches. The CDR3 is 15 amino acids. The CDR3 is CASSLAGGRTDTQYF. As DNA, the CDR3 is TGTGCCAGCAGCCTAGCGGGGGGCCGGACAGATACGCAGTATTTT.

This chain joins TRBV29-1 and TRBJ2-3; TRBD1 agrees at 7 bases. V dropped 7 bases and J dropped 2; count of bases not matched to a gene: 12. The CDR3 runs to 15 residues. Per the germline V gene, CDR1 is SQVTM and CDR2 is ANQGSEA. CDR3 protein: CSAMEGGQLTDTQYF. CDR3 in DNA: TGCAGCGCCATGGAAGGGGGACAGCTCACAGATACGCAGTATTTT.